These 32 T cell receptor beta chains came from one sample sequenced in a study of T cell responses to AZD1222 COVID-19 vaccine. Profiled with immunoSEQ multiplex PCR; TCRdb holds only in-frame clones, not every one. The top ten clones hold around 4.8% of a sample with around 99,000 clones, about 85% of them seen once. The sample in question was peripheral blood, obtained on day 0 of AZD1222 vaccination. These receptors all come from an adult in good health.

The gene calls are TRBV4-2 and TRBJ1-4, with D unresolved. CDR3 length: 14 residues. Germline V lookup: CDR1 LGHNA, CDR2 YNFKEQ. Trimming cost V 6 bases and J 0 bases, with 8 bases left between them. Here the CDR3 DNA reads TGTGCCAGCAGAGGCGGGACAACTAATGAAAAACTGTTTTTT. Its translation: CASRGGTTNEKLFF.

The CDR3 DNA reads TGTGCCAGTAGTATAGCCCGGAGAGGAAGCGGGAGTTGGTACAATGAGCAGTTCTTC. This encodes CASSIARRGSGSWYNEQFF. This chain links TRBV19 with TRBJ2-1; TRBD2 agrees at 8 bases. Per the germline V gene, CDR1 is LNHDA and CDR2 is SQIVND (reference sequence). The CDR3 runs to 19 residues. V was pared by 1 base and J by 4 bases, with 15 bases of the junction left unmatched.

This clone was counted a few times. The rearrangement links TRBV28 to TRBJ1-6; D may be TRBD1 (5 bases). CDR3 length equals 15 residues. V lost 5 bases and J lost 4, with 12 bases in between. Germline CDR1 and CDR2: MDHEN and SYDVKM. This chain's CDR3 is CASSPVTAYNSPLHF. The CDR3 DNA sequence: TGTGCCAGCAGTCCCGTGACAGCTTATAATTCACCCCTCCACTTT. The full variable domain, with the rest looked up from reference TRBV28 and TRBJ1-6, is DVKVTQSSRYLVKRTGEKVFLECVQDMDHENMFWYRQDPGLGLRLIYFSYDVKMKEKGDIPEGYSVSREKKERFSLILESASTNQTSMYLCASSPVTAYNSPLHFGNGTRLTVT.

This chain connects TRBV6-5 to TRBJ1-2, with D uncertain. This CDR3 is 15 amino acids long. The germline V gene has CDR1 MNHEY and CDR2 SVGAGI. The V end lost 5 bases, the J end lost 2 bases, and 15 bases lay between the germline ends. The CDR3 reads CASSPGDINNYGYTF. DNA of the CDR3: TGTGCCAGCAGTCCAGGTGATATCAACAACTATGGCTACACCTTC.

The chain links TRBV5-8 to TRBJ1-2, with TRBD1 as a possible D gene (6 bases). This CDR3 comprises 15 residues. Germline CDR1 and CDR2: SGHTS and YDEGEE. V lost 4 bases, J lost 2 bases, and 15 bases lay in between. The CDR3 nucleotides read TGTGCCAGCAGCCCCAGAACCGGACAGAACTATGGCTACACCTTC. This gives the protein CASSPRTGQNYGYTF.

The genes are TRBV7-2 and TRBJ1-5; maybe TRBD1 (5 bases). The V and J ends lost 2 bases and 2 bases respectively, with 13 bases between them. The CDR3 extends over 16 amino acids. The germline V gene has CDR1 SGHTA and CDR2 FQGNSA. The CDR3 DNA reads as TGTGCCAGCAGCTTACTGGGGCCCCATGGCAATCAGCCCCAGCATTTT. Translating gives CASSLLGPHGNQPQHF.

J is TRBJ1-1 and V is TRBV3-1 (or the pseudogene TRBV3-2); D remains ambiguous. Germline CDR1 reads LGHDT; CDR2 reads YNNKEL (reference sequence). The CDR3 covers 12 residues. V dropped 3 bases and J dropped 1 base, with 3 bases sitting between them. Written as DNA, the CDR3 is TGTGCCAGCAGCCAGCAGAACACTGAAGCTTTCTTT. Residues: CASSQQNTEAFF.

This clone was recorded once. The chain uses TRBV27 and TRBJ2-7; TRBD1 agrees at 11 bases. Trimming at V came to 6 bases and at J to 3 bases, leaving 13 bases not matched to a gene. There are 17 residues in the CDR3. CDR1 is MNHEY and CDR2 is SMNVEV in the germline V gene (reference sequence). In nucleotides, the CDR3 is TGTGCCAGCAGCTTTGGGTGGGGACAGGGGGAAAACTACGAGCAGTACTTC. Its translation: CASSFGWGQGENYEQYF.

With respect to this clone: The same CDR3 also results from other DNA sequences found in this sample. The chain has TRBV4-3 and TRBJ1-5; D gene ambiguous. The germline CDR1 and CDR2 sequences are LGHNA and YSLEER. Trimming took 0 bases from V and 4 from J, leaving 4 bases between them. This CDR3 has 13 residues. This CDR3 reads CASSQDGNQPQHF. The CDR3, as DNA: TGCGCCAGCAGCCAAGACGGTAATCAGCCCCAGCATTTT.

V gene TRBV28 combines with J gene TRBJ1-2, with a tentative D call TRBD1 (5 bases). V was trimmed by 2 bases and J by 0 bases, leaving 10 bases between them. This CDR3 comprises 15 residues. Per the germline V gene, CDR1 is MDHEN and CDR2 is SYDVKM. The CDR3, as DNA: TGTGCCAGCAGTTTAGGGGGTTTAGCTAACTATGGCTACACCTTC. Its translation: CASSLGGLANYGYTF.

This clone has more than one count but fewer than ten. J is TRBJ1-3 and V is TRBV6-5, with TRBD1 as a possible D gene (5 bases). CDR3 size: 16 residues. With 4 bases removed from V and 0 bases from J, the gap between germline ends came to 13 bases. CDR1 is MNHEY, CDR2 SVGAGI, per germline. The CDR3 sequence: CASSSTGPVSGNTIYF. DNA of the CDR3: TGTGCCAGCAGTTCCACGGGACCGGTCTCTGGAAACACCATATATTTT.

This chain links TRBV19 with TRBJ1-3; maybe TRBD1 (6 bases). With 6 bases removed from V and 2 bases from J, the gap between germline ends came to 8 bases. The germline gives CDR1 LNHDA, CDR2 SQIVND (reference sequence). The CDR3 totals 13 residues. CDR3 DNA: TGTGCCAGTAGGGACAGTCCTGGAAACACCATATATTTT. Amino acid sequence: CASRDSPGNTIYF. The full variable domain, completed using reference TRBV19 and TRBJ1-3, is DGGITQSPKYLFRKEGQNVTLSCEQNLNHDAMYWYRQDPGQGLRLIYYSQIVNDFQKGDIAEGYSVSREKKESFPLTVTSAQKNPTAFYLCASRDSPGNTIYFGEGSWLTVV.

The count of this clone is one. The V and J genes are TRBV28 and TRBJ2-7; no clear D gene. Deletions cut 3 bases from V and 5 bases from J, with 17 bases between. Germline V gene lookup returns CDR1 MDHEN and CDR2 SYDVKM. CDR3 size: 15 residues. As DNA, the CDR3 is TGTGCCAGCAGTTTTCGCTCCTCAGAGGTCCACGAGCAGTACTTC. It codes for CASSFRSSEVHEQYF.

V gene TRBV30 combines with J gene TRBJ1-3, with TRBD1 matching 9 bases. In germline, CDR1 is GTSNPN, CDR2 SVGIG (reference sequence). There are 13 residues in the CDR3. V lost 5 bases and J lost 4; bases outside the gene matches: 3. The CDR3 sequence: CAWGQGRGNTIYF. The CDR3 DNA sequence: TGTGCCTGGGGACAGGGGAGGGGAAACACCATATATTTT.

The CDR3 nucleotides are TGTGCCAGCAGCGCCGGGTCACAAGAGACCCAGTACTTC. Its translation is CASSAGSQETQYF. The chain has TRBV5-4 and TRBJ2-5, with unresolved D. The V and J ends lost 4 bases and 2 bases respectively, with 9 bases between them. Per germline, CDR1 SGHNT and CDR2 YYREEE (reference sequence). The CDR3 extends over 13 amino acids.

This clone was picked up one time. CDR3 residues: CASSYGGTEYNEQFF. For the CDR3, the DNA is TGCGCCAGCAGCTACGGGGGGACCGAATACAATGAGCAGTTCTTC. The rearrangement uses TRBV5-1 and TRBJ2-1; 7 positions agree with TRBD2. J gave up 4 bases and V 3 bases, and 7 bases lay outside the gene matches. Per germline, CDR1 SGHRS and CDR2 YFSETQ. CDR3 size: 15 residues. Looking up the rest from reference TRBV5-1 and TRBJ2-1 gives the full variable domain: KAGVTQTPRYLIKTRGQQVTLSCSPISGHRSVSWYQQTPGQGLQFLFEYFSETQRNKGNFPGRFSGRQFSNSRSEMNVSTLELGDSALYLCASSYGGTEYNEQFFGPGTRLTVL.

The chain employs TRBV19 and TRBJ2-2; 8 bases map to TRBD2. The CDR3 is made up of 17 amino acids. The germline CDR1 and CDR2 sequences are LNHDA and SQIVND (reference sequence). Trimming cost V 0 bases and J 4 bases; bases outside gene matches: 7. The CDR3 DNA reads TGTGCCAGTAGTATAGACTCGGCGGGAGGCGGCACCGGGGAGCTGTTTTTT. Translation gives CASSIDSAGGGTGELFF. Complete variable domain (other parts from reference TRBV19 and TRBJ2-2): DGGITQSPKYLFRKEGQNVTLSCEQNLNHDAMYWYRQDPGQGLRLIYYSQIVNDFQKGDIAEGYSVSREKKESFPLTVTSAQKNPTAFYLCASSIDSAGGGTGELFFGEGSRLTVL.

The V gene is TRBV27, the J gene TRBJ1-2; D is unresolved. V shed 7 bases and J shed 8 bases, with 23 bases lying between them. This CDR3 spans 15 amino acids. Germline CDR1 MNHEY, CDR2 SMNVEV (reference sequence). The CDR3 spells CASTSSGDPGGGYTF. The CDR3 nucleotides read TGTGCCAGCACATCCTCTGGGGATCCAGGCGGGGGCTACACCTTC.

The chain joins TRBV7-2 to TRBJ2-3, with TRBD1 as a possible D gene (7 bases). This CDR3 is 15 amino acids long. Trimming stripped 5 bases from V and 2 bases from J, with 14 bases between. CDR1 is SGHTA and CDR2 is FQGNSA in the germline V gene. The CDR3 here is CASSIAGQHTDTQYF. The DNA for the CDR3 is TGTGCCAGCAGCATTGCGGGACAGCACACAGATACGCAGTATTTT.

The gene calls are TRBV4-3 and TRBJ1-4, with D unresolved. CDR3 length equals 15 residues. V lost 4 bases and J 0 bases, leaving 9 bases between the germline ends. Germline loops: CDR1 LGHNA, CDR2 YSLEER. Here the CDR3 DNA reads TGCGCCAGCAGCCTACAAATTGCAACTAATGAAAAACTGTTTTTT. It is translated as CASSLQIATNEKLFF.

This sequence joins TRBV4-1 and TRBJ2-7; 7 bases line up with TRBD2. Germline trimming cut 0 bases from V and 4 bases from J; bases unmatched to any gene: 9. The CDR3 contains 16 residues. The V gene's germline CDR1 is MGHRA and CDR2 YSYEKL. CDR3: CASSQDRAERGYEQYF. The CDR3, as DNA: TGCGCCAGCAGCCAAGATCGGGCCGAGCGGGGATACGAGCAGTACTTC.

The J gene is TRBJ1-1, the V gene TRBV6-5; 7 nucleotides align to TRBD1. Germline V gene lookup returns CDR1 MNHEY and CDR2 SVGAGI. Losses at the gene ends were 7 bases for V and 10 bases for J; bases not matched to a gene: 15. The CDR3 has 14 residues. The CDR3 region is CASTPPGQVGGAFF. The CDR3 DNA follows: TGTGCCAGCACACCTCCCGGACAGGTCGGGGGAGCTTTCTTT.

This clone was seen a few times. The CDR3 loop is CASSGVGGAEEKLFF. The CDR3 nucleotides read TGTGCCAGCAGCGGCGTGGGGGGCGCAGAAGAAAAACTGTTTTTT. This sequence joins TRBV7-2 and TRBJ1-4, with D tentatively TRBD1 (6 bases). Germline lookup yields CDR1 SGHTA and CDR2 FQGNSA. Trimming left V 5 bases short and J 8 bases short, with 18 bases between. The CDR3 totals 15 residues.

The CDR3 DNA reads as TGTGCCAGCAGCCCACCCTTTGCGGGAGGGCATTCAGATACGCAGTATTTT. This encodes CASSPPFAGGHSDTQYF. This rearrangement joins TRBV3-1 (or the pseudogene TRBV3-2) to TRBJ2-3; TRBD2 matches at 9 bases. The junction had 12 bases not matched to a gene; V was cut back by 4 bases and J by 4 bases. The germline CDR1 and CDR2 sequences are LGHDT and YNNKEL (reference sequence). This CDR3 is built from 17 residues.

As to this clone: At one end the junction does not follow the germline gene, possibly because of a read error. The CDR3 DNA sequence: TGTGCCGGCAGGGGGGGGATTGAAGCTTTCTTT. This sequence encodes CAGRGGIEAFF. The V and J genes are TRBV28 and TRBJ1-1; 7 bases align to TRBD1. The CDR3 spans 11 residues. The germline V gene encodes CDR1 MDHEN and CDR2 SYDVKM.

This clone was recorded only once. The chain is built from TRBV30 and TRBJ1-5; D unresolved. Germline V gives CDR1 GTSNPN, CDR2 SVGIG (reference sequence). V was clipped by 0 bases and J by 0 bases, with 9 bases between them. The CDR3 consists of 15 residues. CDR3 amino acids: CAWSVGSYSNQPQHF. The DNA for the CDR3 is TGTGCCTGGAGTGTCGGGAGTTATAGCAATCAGCCCCAGCATTTT.

This chain joins TRBV6-4 and TRBJ2-3; tentative D call: TRBD2 (7 bases). In germline, CDR1 is MRHNA, CDR2 SNTAGT. V was clipped by 5 bases and J by 0 bases, with 15 bases between them. The CDR3 runs 16 residues. The CDR3 sequence is CASSSGGGSSTDTQYF. CDR3 nucleotides: TGTGCCAGCAGTTCTGGGGGGGGCAGCAGCACAGATACGCAGTATTTT.

There are a few counts of this clone. The chain employs TRBV4-1 and TRBJ1-4; D gene uncertain. Germline V lookup: CDR1 MGHRA, CDR2 YSYEKL. V was pared by 0 bases and J by 5 bases, with 7 bases between. This CDR3 has 14 residues. CDR3 residues: CASSQERTNEKLFF. CDR3 nucleotide sequence: TGCGCCAGCAGCCAAGAGAGAACGAATGAAAAACTGTTTTTT.

The chain uses TRBV5-4 and TRBJ2-3, with 11 bases lining up with TRBD2. Trimming took 2 bases from V and 6 from J; bases not matched to a gene: 2. Looked up from germline, CDR1 is SGHNT and CDR2 is YYREEE (reference sequence). The CDR3 runs to 14 residues. The CDR3 reads CASSFLAGGDTQYF. The CDR3, as DNA: TGTGCCAGCAGCTTCTTAGCGGGGGGGGATACGCAGTATTTT.

The DNA of the CDR3 is TGTGCCATCAGCTCGAGACAGGGACTAGCCAAAAACATTCAGTACTTC. Amino acid sequence: CAISSRQGLAKNIQYF. V and J are TRBV10-3 and TRBJ2-4; a weak D match, TRBD1 (7 bases). CDR3 length: 16 residues. Germline loops: CDR1 ENHRY, CDR2 SYGVKD. V was pared by 6 bases and J by 0 bases, with 15 bases between.

This chain joins TRBV9 and TRBJ2-3; D call uncertain. V lost 4 bases to trimming and J lost 5 bases, with 17 bases between them. This CDR3 comprises 15 residues. The germline gives CDR1 SGDLS, CDR2 YYNGEE. CDR3 amino acids: CASSPRLIIGDTQYF. The CDR3 bases are TGTGCCAGCAGCCCCCGACTCATCATCGGAGATACGCAGTATTTT. Full variable domain (remainder filled in from reference TRBV9 and TRBJ2-3): DSGVTQTPKHLITATGQRVTLRCSPRSGDLSVYWYQQSLDQGLQFLIQYYNGEERAKGNILERFSAQQFPDLHSELNLSSLELGDSALYFCASSPRLIIGDTQYFGPGTRLTVL.

This chain connects TRBV19 to TRBJ1-4, with D unresolved. Germline V gives CDR1 LNHDA, CDR2 SQIVND (reference sequence). CDR3 length equals 13 residues. The V gene lost 5 bases and the J gene lost 6 bases, with 10 bases spanning the gap. As DNA, the CDR3 is TGTGCCAGTAGTGAAGTTAGGGATGAAAAACTGTTTTTT. Residues: CASSEVRDEKLFF.